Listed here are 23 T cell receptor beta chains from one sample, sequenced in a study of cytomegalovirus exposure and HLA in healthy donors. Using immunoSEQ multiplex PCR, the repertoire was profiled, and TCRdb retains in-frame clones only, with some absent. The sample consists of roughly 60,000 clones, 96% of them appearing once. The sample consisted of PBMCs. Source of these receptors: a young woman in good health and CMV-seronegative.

The CDR3 bases are TGTGCCAGCAGCTTCGGGACCGACAGGGAGACCTACGAGCAGTACTTC. This translates into CASSFGTDRETYEQYF. This chain links TRBV11-3 with TRBJ2-7, with 7 bases fitting TRBD1. This CDR3 spans 16 amino acids. The V gene end was trimmed by 3 bases and the J gene end by 2 bases; junction bases not matched to a gene: 10. Germline CDR1 reads SGHNT; CDR2 reads YENEEA.

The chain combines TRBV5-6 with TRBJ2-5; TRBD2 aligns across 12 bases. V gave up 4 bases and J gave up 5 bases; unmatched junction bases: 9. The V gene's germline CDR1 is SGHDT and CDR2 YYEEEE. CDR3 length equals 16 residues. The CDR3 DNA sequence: TGTGCCAGCAGCGTCCCTAGCGGGAGGGCCTTGGAGACCCAGTACTTC. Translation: CASSVPSGRALETQYF. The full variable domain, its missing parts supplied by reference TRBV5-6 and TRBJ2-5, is DAGVTQSPTHLIKTRGQQVTLRCSPKSGHDTVSWYQQALGQGPQFIFQYYEEEERQRGNFPDRFSGHQFPNYSSELNVNALLLGDSALYLCASSVPSGRALETQYFGPGTRLLVL.

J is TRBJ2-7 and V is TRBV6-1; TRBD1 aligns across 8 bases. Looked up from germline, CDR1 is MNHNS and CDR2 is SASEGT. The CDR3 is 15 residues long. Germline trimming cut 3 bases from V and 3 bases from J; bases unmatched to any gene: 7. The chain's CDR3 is CASSEGSGGIYEQYF. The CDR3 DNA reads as TGTGCCAGCAGTGAGGGGTCAGGGGGCATCTACGAGCAGTACTTC.

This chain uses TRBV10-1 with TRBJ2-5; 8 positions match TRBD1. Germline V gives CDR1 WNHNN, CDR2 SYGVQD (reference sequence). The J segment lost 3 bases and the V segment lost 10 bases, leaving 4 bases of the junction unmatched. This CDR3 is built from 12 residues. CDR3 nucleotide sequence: TGCGCCACCCGGACAGGGAAAGAGACCCAGTACTTC. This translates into CATRTGKETQYF.

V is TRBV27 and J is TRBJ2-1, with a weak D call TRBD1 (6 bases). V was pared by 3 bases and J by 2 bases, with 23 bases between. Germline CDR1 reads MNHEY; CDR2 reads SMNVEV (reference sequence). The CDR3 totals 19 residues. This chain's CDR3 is CASSFEGGLPWVPYNEQFF. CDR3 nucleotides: TGTGCCAGCAGTTTCGAAGGGGGTTTACCCTGGGTGCCCTACAATGAGCAGTTCTTC.

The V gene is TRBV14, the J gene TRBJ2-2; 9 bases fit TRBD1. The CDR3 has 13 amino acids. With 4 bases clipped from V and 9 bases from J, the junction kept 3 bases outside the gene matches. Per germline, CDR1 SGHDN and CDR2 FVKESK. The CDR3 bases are TGTGCCAGCAGCCGTGGACAGGGGTGGGAGCTGTTTTTT. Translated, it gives CASSRGQGWELFF.

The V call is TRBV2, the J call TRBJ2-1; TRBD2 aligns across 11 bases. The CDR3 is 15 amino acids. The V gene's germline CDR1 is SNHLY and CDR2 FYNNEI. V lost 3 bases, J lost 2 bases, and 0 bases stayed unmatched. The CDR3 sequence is CASSDSGGAYNEQFF. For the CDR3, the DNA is TGTGCCAGCAGTGATAGCGGGGGGGCCTACAATGAGCAGTTCTTC.

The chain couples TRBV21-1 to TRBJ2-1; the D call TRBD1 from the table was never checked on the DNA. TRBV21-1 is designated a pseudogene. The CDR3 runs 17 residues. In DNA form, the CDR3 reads TGTGCCAGCAGCAAAGGGGGGCAGGACAGGGGGCGGAATGAGCAGTTCTTC. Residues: CASSKGGQDRGRNEQFF.

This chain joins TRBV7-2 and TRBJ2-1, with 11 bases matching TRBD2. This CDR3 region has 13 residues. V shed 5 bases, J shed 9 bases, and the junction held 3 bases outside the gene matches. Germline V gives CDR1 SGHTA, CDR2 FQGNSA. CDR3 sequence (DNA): TGTGCCAGCAGCACGGGGACTAGCGGTGAGCAGTTCTTC. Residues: CASSTGTSGEQFF.

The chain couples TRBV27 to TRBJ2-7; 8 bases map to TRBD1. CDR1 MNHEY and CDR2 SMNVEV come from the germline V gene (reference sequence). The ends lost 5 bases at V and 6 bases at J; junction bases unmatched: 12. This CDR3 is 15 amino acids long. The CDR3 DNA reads TGTGCCAGCAGTCCCCTTCAGGACAGGGTCGGCGAGCAGTACTTC. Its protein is CASSPLQDRVGEQYF.

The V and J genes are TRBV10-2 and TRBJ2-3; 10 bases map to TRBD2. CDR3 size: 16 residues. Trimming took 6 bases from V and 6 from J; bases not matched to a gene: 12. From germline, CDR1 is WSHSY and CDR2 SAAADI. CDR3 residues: CASRTPAGGPGDTQYF. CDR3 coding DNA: TGCGCCAGCAGGACGCCAGCGGGGGGGCCAGGGGATACGCAGTATTTT.

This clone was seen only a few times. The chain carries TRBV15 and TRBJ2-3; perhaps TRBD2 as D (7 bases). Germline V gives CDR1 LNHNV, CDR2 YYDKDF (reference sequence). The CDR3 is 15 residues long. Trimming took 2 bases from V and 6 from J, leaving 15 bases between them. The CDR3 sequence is CATSRSQGGSDTQYF. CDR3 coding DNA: TGTGCCACCAGCAGATCACAGGGAGGGTCGGATACGCAGTATTTT.

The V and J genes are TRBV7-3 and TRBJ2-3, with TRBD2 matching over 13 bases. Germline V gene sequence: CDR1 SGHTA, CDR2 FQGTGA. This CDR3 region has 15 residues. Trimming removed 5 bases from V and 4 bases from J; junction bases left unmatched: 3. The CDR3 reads CASSPLAGGADTQYF. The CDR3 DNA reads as TGTGCCAGCAGCCCACTAGCGGGAGGGGCAGATACGCAGTATTTT. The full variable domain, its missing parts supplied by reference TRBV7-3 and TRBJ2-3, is GAGVSQTPSNKVTEKGKYVELRCDPISGHTALYWYRQSLGQGPEFLIYFQGTGAADDSGLPNDRFFAVRPEGSVSTLKIQRTERGDSAVYLCASSPLAGGADTQYFGPGTRLTVL.

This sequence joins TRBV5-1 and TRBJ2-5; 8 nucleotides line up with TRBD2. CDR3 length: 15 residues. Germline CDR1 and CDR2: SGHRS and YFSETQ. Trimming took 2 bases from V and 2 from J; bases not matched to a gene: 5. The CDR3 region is CASSLPGGDQETQYF. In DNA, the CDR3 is TGCGCCAGCAGCTTACCCGGGGGGGATCAAGAGACCCAGTACTTC.

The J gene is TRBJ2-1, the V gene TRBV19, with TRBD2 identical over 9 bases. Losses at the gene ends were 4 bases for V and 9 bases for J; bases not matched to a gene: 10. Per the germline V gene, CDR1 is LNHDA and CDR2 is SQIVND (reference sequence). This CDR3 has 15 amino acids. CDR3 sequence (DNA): TGTGCCAGTAGTACCCGGCGACTAGCGGCAGGTGAGCAGTTCTTC. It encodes CASSTRRLAAGEQFF.

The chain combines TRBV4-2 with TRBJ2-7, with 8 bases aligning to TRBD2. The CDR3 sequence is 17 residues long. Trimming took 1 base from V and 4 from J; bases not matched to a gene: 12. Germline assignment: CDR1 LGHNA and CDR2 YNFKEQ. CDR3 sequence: CASSQGSGGASSYEQYF. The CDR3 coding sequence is TGTGCCAGCAGCCAAGGGTCGGGAGGGGCCTCCAGTTACGAGCAGTACTTC.

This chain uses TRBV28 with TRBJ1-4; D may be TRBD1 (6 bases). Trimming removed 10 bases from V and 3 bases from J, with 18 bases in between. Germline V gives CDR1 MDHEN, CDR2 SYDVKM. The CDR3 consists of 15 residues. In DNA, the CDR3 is TGTGCCACCGGGGGGGGGCAGCGACCTAATGAAAAACTGTTTTTT. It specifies CATGGGQRPNEKLFF.

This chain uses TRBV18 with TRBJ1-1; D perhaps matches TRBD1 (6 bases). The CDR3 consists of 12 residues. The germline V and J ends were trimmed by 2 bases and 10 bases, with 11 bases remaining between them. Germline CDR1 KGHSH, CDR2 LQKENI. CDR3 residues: CASSPGQNIAFF. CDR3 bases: TGTGCCAGCTCACCAGGACAGAATATAGCTTTCTTT.

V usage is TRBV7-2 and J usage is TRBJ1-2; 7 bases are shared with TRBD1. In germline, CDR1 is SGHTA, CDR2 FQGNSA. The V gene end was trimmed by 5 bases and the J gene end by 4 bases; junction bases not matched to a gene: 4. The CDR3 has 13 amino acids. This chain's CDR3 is CASSLQGGYGYTF. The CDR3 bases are TGTGCCAGCAGCCTGCAGGGGGGCTATGGCTACACCTTC.

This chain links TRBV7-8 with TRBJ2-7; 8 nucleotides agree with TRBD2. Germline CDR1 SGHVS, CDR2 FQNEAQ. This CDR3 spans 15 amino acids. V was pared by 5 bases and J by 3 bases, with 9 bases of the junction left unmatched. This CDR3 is CASSPRGLAFYEQYF. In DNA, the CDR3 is TGTGCCAGCAGCCCCCGAGGACTAGCCTTCTACGAGCAGTACTTC.

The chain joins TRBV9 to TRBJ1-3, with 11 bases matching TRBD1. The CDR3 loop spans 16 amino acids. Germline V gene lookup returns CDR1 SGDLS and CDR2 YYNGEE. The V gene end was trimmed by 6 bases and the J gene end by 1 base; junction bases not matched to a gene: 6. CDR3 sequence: CASTPGDRGSGNTIYF. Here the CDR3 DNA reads TGTGCCAGCACCCCCGGGGACAGGGGGTCTGGAAACACCATATATTTT.

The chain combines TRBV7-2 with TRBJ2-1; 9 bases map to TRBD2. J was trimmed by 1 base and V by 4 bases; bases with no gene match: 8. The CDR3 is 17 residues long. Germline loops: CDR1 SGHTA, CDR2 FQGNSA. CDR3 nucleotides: TGTGCCAGCAGCTCCCCAGGCGGGAGGGGATCCTACAATGAGCAGTTCTTC. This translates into CASSSPGGRGSYNEQFF.

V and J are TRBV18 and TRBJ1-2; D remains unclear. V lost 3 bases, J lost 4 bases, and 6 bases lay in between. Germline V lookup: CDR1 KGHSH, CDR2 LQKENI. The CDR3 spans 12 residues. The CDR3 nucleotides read TGTGCCAGCTCACCCGTTAGCTATGGCTACACCTTC. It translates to CASSPVSYGYTF.